Presented here are 27 T cell receptor beta chains from one specimen sequenced in a study of cytomegalovirus exposure and HLA in healthy donors. Researchers ran the PCR with 60 Vbeta and 13 Jbeta primers. Assay: immunoSEQ multiplex PCR; the TCRdb copy retains only in-frame clones and omits some. The sample lists 200,000 to 250,000 clones, around four fifths occurring once. The sequencing input was PBMCs. These receptors were obtained from a boy under 10 years old in good health and CMV-seronegative.

J is TRBJ2-3 and V is TRBV4-1; TRBD2 agrees at 8 bases. J lost 2 bases, V lost 6 bases, and 7 bases had no gene match. Germline V gene sequence: CDR1 MGHRA, CDR2 YSYEKL. The CDR3 totals 15 residues. The CDR3 loop is CASRLLAEITDTQYF. The CDR3 nucleotides read TGCGCCAGCAGGTTACTAGCGGAGATCACAGATACGCAGTATTTT.

Remarks on this clone: Other DNA variants within this sample encode the same CDR3. The gene calls are TRBV6-5 and TRBJ1-2, with a tentative D call TRBD1 (6 bases). CDR3 length equals 13 residues. The germline gives CDR1 MNHEY, CDR2 SVGAGI. The germline V and J ends were trimmed by 5 bases and 0 bases, with 7 bases remaining between them. The CDR3 DNA sequence: TGTGCCAGCAGTCGGACAGCTAACTATGGCTACACCTTC. Encoded protein: CASSRTANYGYTF.

The J gene is TRBJ2-5, the V gene TRBV19, with 7 nucleotides matching TRBD2. The CDR3 runs to 16 residues. Trimming at V came to 1 base and at J to 5 bases, leaving 10 bases not matched to a gene. CDR1 LNHDA and CDR2 SQIVND come from the germline V gene (reference sequence). The CDR3 region has the DNA TGTGCCAGTAGTATAGGGCCTAGGCGGGAGAGCGAGACCCAGTACTTC. Translating gives CASSIGPRRESETQYF.

V usage is TRBV2 and J usage is TRBJ2-1; 12 nucleotides agree with TRBD2. This CDR3 is 15 amino acids long. Losses at the gene ends were 6 bases for V and 8 bases for J; bases not matched to a gene: 8. Germline-derived CDR1 and CDR2 are SNHLY and FYNNEI. The CDR3 loop reads CASRKTSGRSDEQFF. CDR3 nucleotides: TGTGCCAGCAGGAAAACTAGCGGGAGGTCGGATGAGCAGTTCTTC.

J is TRBJ2-1 and V is TRBV9, with TRBD2 identical over 8 bases. Germline assignment: CDR1 SGDLS and CDR2 YYNGEE. The CDR3 sequence is 15 residues long. Trimming took 5 bases from V and 5 from J; bases not matched to a gene: 9. The DNA for the CDR3 is TGTGCCAGCAGTCTTAGCGGGGCGGAGAACAATGAGCAGTTCTTC. Translating it yields CASSLSGAENNEQFF. The whole variable domain, remainder taken from reference TRBV9 and TRBJ2-1, is DSGVTQTPKHLITATGQRVTLRCSPRSGDLSVYWYQQSLDQGLQFLIQYYNGEERAKGNILERFSAQQFPDLHSELNLSSLELGDSALYFCASSLSGAENNEQFFGPGTRLTVL.

This chain uses TRBV14 with TRBJ2-7, with TRBD1 identical over 9 bases. CDR1 and CDR2 from the germline V gene are SGHDN and FVKESK. The V and J ends lost 8 bases and 5 bases, in that order; junction bases with no gene match: 7. The CDR3 loop spans 13 amino acids. The CDR3 coding sequence is TGTGCCAGCGCTGGGACAGGGAGGCACGAGCAGTACTTC. This gives the protein CASAGTGRHEQYF.

This chain uses TRBV30 with TRBJ2-2; 14 bases map to TRBD2. The CDR3 covers 19 residues. CDR1 is GTSNPN, CDR2 SVGIG, per germline (reference sequence). The ends lost 5 bases at V and 7 bases at J; junction bases unmatched: 18. The DNA for the CDR3 is TGTGCCTGGTCTGATACTCTATGGACTAGCGGGAGGTTGGTCGGGGAGCTGTTTTTT. The encoded protein is CAWSDTLWTSGRLVGELFF.

The CDR3 is CASSRLNSGANVLTF. Written as DNA, the CDR3 is TGTGCCAGCAGCCGGCTTAACTCTGGGGCCAACGTCCTGACTTTC. The gene calls are TRBV14 and TRBJ2-6; no clear D gene. The CDR3 covers 15 residues. Trimming removed 4 bases from V and 0 bases from J, with 7 bases in between. The germline V gene encodes CDR1 SGHDN and CDR2 FVKESK.

The chain recombines TRBV2 with TRBJ2-1, with D possibly TRBD1 on 7 matching bases. Looked up from germline, CDR1 is SNHLY and CDR2 is FYNNEI. CDR3 length equals 14 residues. The V and J ends lost 7 bases and 7 bases respectively, with 17 bases between them. CDR3 sequence (DNA): TGTGCCAGCATCGGGCGGGACAGAAGGAATGAGCAGTTCTTC. This encodes CASIGRDRRNEQFF.

This chain uses TRBV9 with TRBJ2-1, with TRBD2 matching over 7 bases. The CDR3 sequence is 16 residues long. The germline V gene encodes CDR1 SGDLS and CDR2 YYNGEE. V gave up 3 bases and J gave up 10 bases; unmatched junction bases: 16. CDR3 loop: CASSEARGVLKPEQFF. The CDR3 DNA sequence: TGTGCCAGCAGCGAGGCCCGGGGGGTACTGAAGCCCGAGCAGTTCTTC.

The chain uses TRBV28 and TRBJ1-2; no clear D gene. The length of the CDR3 is 15 residues. The germline V gene encodes CDR1 MDHEN and CDR2 SYDVKM. Trimming took 5 bases from V and 7 from J, leaving 20 bases between them. CDR3 in amino acids: CASSDLVSPRGGYTF. For the CDR3, the DNA is TGTGCCAGCAGTGACCTAGTGTCCCCCAGAGGTGGCTACACCTTC.

The chain is built from TRBV15 and TRBJ2-7; 9 positions match TRBD1. CDR1 and CDR2 (germline): LNHNV, YYDKDF (reference sequence). V lost 5 bases, J lost 6 bases, and 17 bases stayed unmatched. This CDR3 has 17 amino acids. The CDR3 DNA reads TGTGCCACCAGCCCTACCGACCCGGGACAGGGAGTGGGCGAGCAGTACTTC. Protein product: CATSPTDPGQGVGEQYF.

In this sample, this clone turned up a few times. V usage is TRBV19 and J usage is TRBJ1-5; TRBD1 is a possible D gene (6 bases). V was trimmed by 7 bases and J by 0 bases, leaving 13 bases between them. Germline V gene sequence: CDR1 LNHDA, CDR2 SQIVND (reference sequence). This CDR3 has 15 residues. The CDR3 coding sequence is TGTGCCAGTACCCCGGACAGTTATAGCAATCAGCCCCAGCATTTT. This codes for CASTPDSYSNQPQHF. Drawing the rest from reference TRBV19 and TRBJ1-5, the complete variable domain is DGGITQSPKYLFRKEGQNVTLSCEQNLNHDAMYWYRQDPGQGLRLIYYSQIVNDFQKGDIAEGYSVSREKKESFPLTVTSAQKNPTAFYLCASTPDSYSNQPQHFGDGTRLSIL.

This clone was counted a single time. V gene TRBV19 combines with J gene TRBJ2-7; the D gene is possibly TRBD1 (6 bases). This CDR3 spans 13 amino acids. Germline CDR1 is LNHDA and CDR2 is SQIVND (reference sequence). V lost 5 bases and J 4 bases, leaving 12 bases between the germline ends. This CDR3 is CASSPEGQYEQYF. DNA of the CDR3: TGTGCCAGTAGTCCCGAGGGACAATACGAGCAGTACTTC. Based on the CDR3 plus reference TRBV19 and TRBJ2-7, the full variable domain is DGGITQSPKYLFRKEGQNVTLSCEQNLNHDAMYWYRQDPGQGLRLIYYSQIVNDFQKGDIAEGYSVSREKKESFPLTVTSAQKNPTAFYLCASSPEGQYEQYFGPGTRLTVT.

The V gene is TRBV6-5, the J gene TRBJ1-2, with D unresolved. Germline CDR1 is MNHEY and CDR2 is SVGAGI. V was trimmed by 8 bases and J by 0 bases, leaving 7 bases between them. The CDR3 sequence is 12 residues long. CDR3 in amino acids: CASWRANYGYTF. The CDR3 bases are TGTGCCAGCTGGAGGGCTAACTATGGCTACACCTTC.

CDR3 amino acids: CSVDDGLAIGGGEQFF. The CDR3 region has the DNA TGCAGCGTTGATGACGGTCTAGCGATTGGAGGCGGTGAGCAGTTCTTC. The chain uses TRBV29-1 and TRBJ2-1; tentative D call: TRBD2 (6 bases). Germline V gene sequence: CDR1 SQVTM, CDR2 ANQGSEA. The CDR3 runs 16 residues. V was cut by 3 bases and J by 9 bases, with 24 bases left in between.

This clone was observed a few times. Other DNA variants within this sample encode the same CDR3. The rearrangement joins TRBV29-1 to TRBJ1-1; D may be TRBD1 (5 bases). The CDR3 sequence is 12 residues long. Trimming shortened V by 3 bases and J by 1 base, and 6 bases separated the two germline ends. The germline V gene has CDR1 SQVTM and CDR2 ANQGSEA. This CDR3 is CSVDTGNTEAFF. DNA of the CDR3: TGCAGCGTTGACACAGGGAACACTGAAGCTTTCTTT.

This clone was observed a handful of times. The chain recombines TRBV7-9 with TRBJ2-5; TRBD2 aligns across 7 bases. This CDR3 has 13 residues. J gave up 5 bases and V 4 bases, and 4 bases lay outside the gene matches. Germline-derived CDR1 and CDR2 are SEHNR and FQNEAQ (reference sequence). CDR3 residues: CASSSRGDETQYF. The CDR3 DNA follows: TGTGCCAGCAGCTCCCGGGGGGATGAGACCCAGTACTTC.

This rearrangement joins TRBV10-2 to TRBJ1-1, with no clear D. This CDR3 has 11 amino acids. Deletions cut 4 bases from V and 6 bases from J, with 6 bases between. Germline assignment: CDR1 WSHSY and CDR2 SAAADI. CDR3 protein: CASSVDAEAFF. Here the CDR3 DNA reads TGCGCCAGCAGTGTAGATGCTGAAGCTTTCTTT.

This clone appeared once. The chain couples TRBV29-1 to TRBJ1-2; perhaps TRBD1 as D (5 bases). Germline-derived CDR1 and CDR2 are SQVTM and ANQGSEA. Trimming removed 2 bases at V and 4 bases at J, with 5 bases between. This CDR3 is built from 11 residues. The CDR3 bases are TGCAGCGTTGAACAGGGCTATGGCTACACCTTC. Amino acids: CSVEQGYGYTF.

V and J are TRBV9 and TRBJ2-2; 7 nucleotides agree with TRBD1. The CDR3 length is 15 residues. Germline V gene lookup returns CDR1 SGDLS and CDR2 YYNGEE. V trimming: 0 bases; J trimming: 7 bases; junction bases outside the gene matches: 6. The CDR3 DNA reads TGTGCCAGCAGCGTAGGAGGGGGCGGGCACGGGGAGCTGTTTTTT. As protein: CASSVGGGGHGELFF.

The chain employs TRBV30 and TRBJ1-2; maybe TRBD1 (6 bases). The V and J ends lost 4 bases and 4 bases respectively, with 16 bases between them. There are 14 residues in the CDR3. The V gene's germline CDR1 is GTSNPN and CDR2 SVGIG (reference sequence). The CDR3 here is CAWNVAGVVYGYTF. For the CDR3, the DNA is TGTGCCTGGAACGTGGCAGGGGTCGTCTATGGCTACACCTTC.

The chain couples TRBV6-1 to TRBJ1-4; TRBD1 agrees at 7 bases. With V trimmed by 7 bases and J by 2 bases, 4 bases remained unmatched. The germline gives CDR1 MNHNS, CDR2 SASEGT. This CDR3 is built from 14 residues. Written as DNA, the CDR3 is TGTGCCAGCACTCCGGACAGGACTAATGAAAAACTGTTTTTT. Encoded protein: CASTPDRTNEKLFF.

V gene TRBV9 combines with J gene TRBJ2-1, with 8 bases identical to TRBD2. Trimming cost V 4 bases and J 6 bases; bases outside gene matches: 9. In germline, CDR1 is SGDLS, CDR2 YYNGEE. The CDR3 covers 15 residues. The CDR3 loop is CASSPDERGFNEQFF. The CDR3 DNA reads TGTGCCAGCAGCCCCGATGAGCGGGGGTTCAATGAGCAGTTCTTC.

This rearrangement joins TRBV30 to TRBJ2-2; 7 bases are a match to TRBD1. The V gene end was trimmed by 5 bases and the J gene end by 2 bases; junction bases not matched to a gene: 2. The CDR3 length is 13 residues. Germline V gene data show CDR1 as GTSNPN and CDR2 as SVGIG (reference sequence). The DNA of the CDR3 is TGTGCCTGGGACAGGGTTAACACCGGGGAGCTGTTTTTT. It is translated as CAWDRVNTGELFF.

This chain connects TRBV7-2 to TRBJ2-7; weak D call: TRBD2 (6 bases). Per germline, CDR1 SGHTA and CDR2 FQGNSA. There are 14 residues in the CDR3. Trimming removed 3 bases at V and 0 bases at J, with 9 bases between. CDR3 protein: CASSFGGDSYEQYF. CDR3 nucleotides: TGTGCCAGCAGCTTCGGCGGGGACTCCTACGAGCAGTACTTC. Based on the CDR3 plus reference TRBV7-2 and TRBJ2-7, the full variable domain is GAGVSQSPSNKVTEKGKDVELRCDPISGHTALYWYRQSLGQGLEFLIYFQGNSAPDKSGLPSDRFSAERTGGSVSTLTIQRTQQEDSAVYLCASSFGGDSYEQYFGPGTRLTVT.

Written as DNA, the CDR3 is TGTGCCAGCAGGCGGGACTCACACACAGATACGCAGTATTTT. It translates to CASRRDSHTDTQYF. This chain joins TRBV27 and TRBJ2-3, with TRBD2 as a possible D gene (6 bases). V shed 6 bases and J shed 2 bases, with 12 bases lying between them. CDR3 length: 14 residues. Germline values: CDR1 MNHEY, CDR2 SMNVEV (reference sequence).